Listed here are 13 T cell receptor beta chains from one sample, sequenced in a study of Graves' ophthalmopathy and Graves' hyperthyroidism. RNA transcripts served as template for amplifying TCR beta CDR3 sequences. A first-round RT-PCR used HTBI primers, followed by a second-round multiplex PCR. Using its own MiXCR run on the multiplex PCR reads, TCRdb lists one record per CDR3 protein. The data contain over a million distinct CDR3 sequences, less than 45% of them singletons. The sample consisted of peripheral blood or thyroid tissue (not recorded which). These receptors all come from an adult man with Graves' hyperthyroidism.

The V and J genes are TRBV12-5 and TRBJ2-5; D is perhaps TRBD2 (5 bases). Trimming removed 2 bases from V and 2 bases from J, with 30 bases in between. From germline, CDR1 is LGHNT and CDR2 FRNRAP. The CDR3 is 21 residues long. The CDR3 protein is CASGLSPRAPVVGALQETQYF. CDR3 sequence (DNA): TGTGCTAGTGGTTTGTCCCCGAGGGCCCCCGTGGTGGGAGCACTACAAGAGACCCAGTACTTC. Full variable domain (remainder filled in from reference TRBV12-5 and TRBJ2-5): DARVTQTPRHKVTEMGQEVTMRCQPILGHNTVFWYRQTMMQGLELLAYFRNRAPLDDSGMPKDRFSAEMPDATLATLKIQPSEPRDSAVYFCASGLSPRAPVVGALQETQYFGPGTRLLVL.

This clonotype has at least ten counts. CDR3 region: CSVRRIETQYF. CDR3 DNA: TGCAGCGTCAGGAGGATTGAGACCCAGTACTTC. V and J are TRBV29-1 and TRBJ2-5; maybe TRBD2 (5 bases). The CDR3 has 11 residues. V was cut by 6 bases and J by 5 bases, with 10 bases left in between. Germline V gene sequence: CDR1 SQVTM, CDR2 ANQGSEA.

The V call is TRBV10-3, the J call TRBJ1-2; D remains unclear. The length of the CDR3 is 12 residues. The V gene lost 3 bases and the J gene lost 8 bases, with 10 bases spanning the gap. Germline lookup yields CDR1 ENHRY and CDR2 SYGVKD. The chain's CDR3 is CAISDMSSGYTF. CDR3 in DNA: TGTGCCATCAGTGATATGTCTAGCGGCTACACCTTC.

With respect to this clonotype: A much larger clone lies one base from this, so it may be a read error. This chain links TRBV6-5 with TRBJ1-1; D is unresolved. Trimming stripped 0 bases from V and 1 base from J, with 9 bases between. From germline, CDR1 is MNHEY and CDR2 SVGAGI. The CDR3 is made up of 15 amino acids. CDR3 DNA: TGTGCCAGCAGTTACTCGGATCGGCGGAACACTGAAGCTTTCTTT. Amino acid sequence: CASSYSDRRNTEAFF.

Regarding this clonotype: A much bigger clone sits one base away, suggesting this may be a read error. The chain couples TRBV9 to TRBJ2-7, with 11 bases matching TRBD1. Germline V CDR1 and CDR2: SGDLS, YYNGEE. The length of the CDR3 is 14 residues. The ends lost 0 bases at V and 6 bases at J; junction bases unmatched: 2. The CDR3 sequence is CASSVEGTGGEQYF. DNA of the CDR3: TGTGCCAGCAGCGTAGAGGGGACAGGGGGCGAGCAGTACTTC.

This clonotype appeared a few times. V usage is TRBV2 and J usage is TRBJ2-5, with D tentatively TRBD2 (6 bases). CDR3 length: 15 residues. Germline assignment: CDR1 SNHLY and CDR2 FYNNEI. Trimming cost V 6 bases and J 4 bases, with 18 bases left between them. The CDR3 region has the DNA TGTGCCAGCAGCGGAACCGGGTCCGGGGGAGAGACCCAGTACTTC. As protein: CASSGTGSGGETQYF.

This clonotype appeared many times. The CDR3 DNA sequence: TGTGCCAGCAGTTTCAACGACAGGGTGAGCGGCTACACCTTC. It is translated as CASSFNDRVSGYTF. J is TRBJ1-2 and V is TRBV28; 7 nucleotides agree with TRBD1. The trim removed 3 bases at V and 8 bases at J, leaving 9 bases unmatched. The CDR3 totals 14 residues. Germline CDR1 and CDR2: MDHEN and SYDVKM.

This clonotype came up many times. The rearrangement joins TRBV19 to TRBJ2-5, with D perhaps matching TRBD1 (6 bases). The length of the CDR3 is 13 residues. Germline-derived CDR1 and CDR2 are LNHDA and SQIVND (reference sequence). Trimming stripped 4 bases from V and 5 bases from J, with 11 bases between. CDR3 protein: CASSKQGWETQYF. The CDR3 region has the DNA TGTGCCAGTAGTAAACAGGGATGGGAGACCCAGTACTTC. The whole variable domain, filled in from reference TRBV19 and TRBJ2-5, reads DGGITQSPKYLFRKEGQNVTLSCEQNLNHDAMYWYRQDPGQGLRLIYYSQIVNDFQKGDIAEGYSVSREKKESFPLTVTSAQKNPTAFYLCASSKQGWETQYFGPGTRLLVL.

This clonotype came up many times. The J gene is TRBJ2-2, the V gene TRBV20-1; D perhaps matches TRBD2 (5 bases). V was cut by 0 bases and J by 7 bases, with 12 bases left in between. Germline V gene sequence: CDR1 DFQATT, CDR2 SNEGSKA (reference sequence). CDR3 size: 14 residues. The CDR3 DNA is TGCAGTGCTAGAGATCGGGTAGCGAACGGGGAGCTGTTTTTT. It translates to CSARDRVANGELFF.

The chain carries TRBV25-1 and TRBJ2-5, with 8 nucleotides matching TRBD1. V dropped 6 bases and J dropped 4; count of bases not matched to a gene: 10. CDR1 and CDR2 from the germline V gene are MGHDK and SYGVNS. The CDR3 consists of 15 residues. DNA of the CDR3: TGTGCCAGCAGGCTGCAGGGGACAGGCCTAGAGACCCAGTACTTC. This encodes CASRLQGTGLETQYF.

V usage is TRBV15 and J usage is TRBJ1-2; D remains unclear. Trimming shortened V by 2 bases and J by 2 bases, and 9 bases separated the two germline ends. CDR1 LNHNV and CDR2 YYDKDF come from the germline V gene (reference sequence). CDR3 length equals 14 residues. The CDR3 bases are TGTGCCACCAGCAGAAGTGGGCTAAACTATGGCTACACCTTC. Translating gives CATSRSGLNYGYTF.

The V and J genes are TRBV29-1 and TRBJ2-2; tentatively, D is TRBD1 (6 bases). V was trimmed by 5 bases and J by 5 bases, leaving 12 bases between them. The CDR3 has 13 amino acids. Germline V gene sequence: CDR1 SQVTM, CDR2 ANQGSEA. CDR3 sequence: CSVPKGDTGELFF. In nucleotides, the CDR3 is TGCAGCGTTCCCAAGGGGGATACCGGGGAGCTGTTTTTT.

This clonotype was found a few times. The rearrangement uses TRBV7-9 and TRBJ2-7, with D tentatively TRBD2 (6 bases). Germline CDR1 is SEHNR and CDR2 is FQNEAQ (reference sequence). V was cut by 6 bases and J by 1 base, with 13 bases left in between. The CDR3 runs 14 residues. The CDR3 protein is CASSLGLISYEQYF. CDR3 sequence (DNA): TGTGCCAGCAGTTTGGGACTTATATCCTACGAGCAGTACTTC. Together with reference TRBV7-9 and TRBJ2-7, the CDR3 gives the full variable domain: DTGVSQNPRHKITKRGQNVTFRCDPISEHNRLYWYRQTLGQGPEFLTYFQNEAQLEKSRLLSDRFSAERPKGSFSTLEIQRTEQGDSAMYLCASSLGLISYEQYFGPGTRLTVT.